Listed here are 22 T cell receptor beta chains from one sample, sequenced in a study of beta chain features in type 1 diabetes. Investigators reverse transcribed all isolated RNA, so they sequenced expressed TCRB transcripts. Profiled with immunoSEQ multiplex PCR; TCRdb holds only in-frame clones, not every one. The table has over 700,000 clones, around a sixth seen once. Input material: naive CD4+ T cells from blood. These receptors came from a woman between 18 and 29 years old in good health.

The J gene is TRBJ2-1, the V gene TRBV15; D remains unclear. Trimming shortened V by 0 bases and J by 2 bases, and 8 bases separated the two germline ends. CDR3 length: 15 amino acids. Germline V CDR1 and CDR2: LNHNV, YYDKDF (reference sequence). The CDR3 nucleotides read TGTGCCACCAGCAGAGAGCCCTTGGCCTACAATGAGCAGTTCTTC. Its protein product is CATSREPLAYNEQFF.

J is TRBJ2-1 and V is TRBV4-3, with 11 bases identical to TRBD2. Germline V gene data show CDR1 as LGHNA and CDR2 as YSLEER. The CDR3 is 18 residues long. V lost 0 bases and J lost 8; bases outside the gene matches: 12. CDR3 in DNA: TGCGCCAGCAGCCAAGATAGAGGAACTAGCGGGAGAACCCATGAGCAGTTCTTC. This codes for CASSQDRGTSGRTHEQFF.

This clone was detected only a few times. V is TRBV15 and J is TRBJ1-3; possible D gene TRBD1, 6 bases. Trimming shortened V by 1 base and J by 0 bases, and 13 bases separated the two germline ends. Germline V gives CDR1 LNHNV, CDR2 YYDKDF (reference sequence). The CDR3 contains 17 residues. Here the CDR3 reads CATSRAGGGGSGNTIYF. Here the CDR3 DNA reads TGTGCCACCAGCAGAGCTGGGGGAGGGGGCTCTGGAAACACCATATATTTT.

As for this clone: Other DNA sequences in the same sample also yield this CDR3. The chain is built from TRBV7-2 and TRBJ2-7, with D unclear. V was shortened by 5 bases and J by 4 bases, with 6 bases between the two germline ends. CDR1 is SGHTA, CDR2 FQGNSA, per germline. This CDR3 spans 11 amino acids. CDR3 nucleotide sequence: TGTGCCAGCAGCGTAAGTTACGAGCAGTACTTC. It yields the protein CASSVSYEQYF.

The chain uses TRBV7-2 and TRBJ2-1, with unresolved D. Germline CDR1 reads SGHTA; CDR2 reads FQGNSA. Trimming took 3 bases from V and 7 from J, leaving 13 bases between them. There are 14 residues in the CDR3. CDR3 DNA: TGTGCCAGCAGCTTTCCGCACAAGCTTAATGAGCAGTTCTTC. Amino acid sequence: CASSFPHKLNEQFF.

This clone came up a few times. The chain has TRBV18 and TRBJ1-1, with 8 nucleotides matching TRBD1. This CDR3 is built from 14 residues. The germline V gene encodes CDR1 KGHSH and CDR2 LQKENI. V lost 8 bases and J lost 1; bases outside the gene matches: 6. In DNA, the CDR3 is TGTGCCAGCGCACAGACAGGGGCGAACACTGAAGCTTTCTTT. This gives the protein CASAQTGANTEAFF.

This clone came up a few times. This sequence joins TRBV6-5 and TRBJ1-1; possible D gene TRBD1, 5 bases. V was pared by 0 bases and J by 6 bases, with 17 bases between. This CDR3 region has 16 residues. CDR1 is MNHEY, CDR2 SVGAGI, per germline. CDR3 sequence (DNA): TGTGCCAGCAGTTACTCGCAGGGTCGGTCGGGATCTGAAGCTTTCTTT. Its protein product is CASSYSQGRSGSEAFF.

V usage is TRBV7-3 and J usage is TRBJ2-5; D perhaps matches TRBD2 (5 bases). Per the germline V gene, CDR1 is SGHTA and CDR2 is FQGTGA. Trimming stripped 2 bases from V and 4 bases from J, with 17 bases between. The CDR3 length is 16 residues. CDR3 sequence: CASSLVGRGFGETQYF. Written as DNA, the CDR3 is TGTGCCAGCAGCTTAGTTGGGAGAGGTTTCGGAGAGACCCAGTACTTC.

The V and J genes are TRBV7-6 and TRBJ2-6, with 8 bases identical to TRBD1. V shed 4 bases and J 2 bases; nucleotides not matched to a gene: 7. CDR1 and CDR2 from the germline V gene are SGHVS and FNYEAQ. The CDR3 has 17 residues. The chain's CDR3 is CASSYGQGGTGANVLTF. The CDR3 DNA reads TGTGCCAGCAGCTATGGACAGGGCGGGACTGGGGCCAACGTCCTGACTTTC.

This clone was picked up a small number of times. This chain's CDR3 is CASSYGQGTPGEQYF. CDR3 nucleotide sequence: TGCGCCAGCAGCTACGGACAGGGGACTCCCGGGGAGCAGTATTTT. V and J are TRBV5-1 and TRBJ2-3; 9 bases fit TRBD1. Germline CDR1 reads SGHRS; CDR2 reads YFSETQ. With 3 bases clipped from V and 11 bases from J, the junction kept 13 bases outside the gene matches. The CDR3 is 15 amino acids.

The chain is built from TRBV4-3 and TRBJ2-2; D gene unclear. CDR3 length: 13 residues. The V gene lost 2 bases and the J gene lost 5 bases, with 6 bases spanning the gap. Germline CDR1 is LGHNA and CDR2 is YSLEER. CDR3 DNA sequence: TGCGCCAGCAGCCAACAAGGGACCGGGGAGCTGTTTTTT. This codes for CASSQQGTGELFF.

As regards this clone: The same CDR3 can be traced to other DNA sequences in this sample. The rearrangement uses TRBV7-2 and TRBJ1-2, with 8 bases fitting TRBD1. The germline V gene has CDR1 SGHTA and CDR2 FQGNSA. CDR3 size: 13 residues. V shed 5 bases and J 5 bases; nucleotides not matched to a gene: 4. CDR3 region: CASSLTGEYGYTF. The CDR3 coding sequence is TGTGCCAGCAGCCTGACAGGGGAATATGGCTACACCTTC.

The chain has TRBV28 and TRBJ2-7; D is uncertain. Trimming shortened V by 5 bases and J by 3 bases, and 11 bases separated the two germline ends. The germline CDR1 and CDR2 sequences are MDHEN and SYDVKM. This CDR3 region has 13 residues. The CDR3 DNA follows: TGTGCCAGCAGTCGAATAAACCTCTACGAGCAGTACTTC. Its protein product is CASSRINLYEQYF.

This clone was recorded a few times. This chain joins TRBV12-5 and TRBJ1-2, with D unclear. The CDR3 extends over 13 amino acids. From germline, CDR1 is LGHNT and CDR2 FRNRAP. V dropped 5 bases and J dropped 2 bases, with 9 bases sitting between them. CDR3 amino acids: CASGPPLNYGYTF. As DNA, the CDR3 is TGTGCTAGTGGTCCGCCCTTGAACTATGGCTACACCTTC.

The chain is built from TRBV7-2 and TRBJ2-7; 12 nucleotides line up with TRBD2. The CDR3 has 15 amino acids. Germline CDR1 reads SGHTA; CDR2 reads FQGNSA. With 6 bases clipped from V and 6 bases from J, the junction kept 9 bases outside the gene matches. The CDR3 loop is CASRRLAGEGSEQYF. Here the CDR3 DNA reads TGTGCCAGCAGGCGACTAGCGGGAGAGGGTTCCGAGCAGTACTTC.

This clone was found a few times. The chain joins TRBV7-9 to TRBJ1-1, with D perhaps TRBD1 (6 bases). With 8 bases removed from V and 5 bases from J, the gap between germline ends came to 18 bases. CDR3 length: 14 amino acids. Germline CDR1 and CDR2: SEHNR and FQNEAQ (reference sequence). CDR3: CASSLLGASTEAFF. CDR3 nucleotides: TGTGCCAGCTCTTTATTGGGGGCGAGTACTGAAGCTTTCTTT.

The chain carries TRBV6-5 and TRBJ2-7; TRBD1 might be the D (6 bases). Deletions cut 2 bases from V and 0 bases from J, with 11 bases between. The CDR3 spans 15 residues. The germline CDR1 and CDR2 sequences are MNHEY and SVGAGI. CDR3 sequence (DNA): TGTGCCAGCAGTTACCTTGCAGGGGCCTCCTACGAGCAGTACTTC. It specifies CASSYLAGASYEQYF.

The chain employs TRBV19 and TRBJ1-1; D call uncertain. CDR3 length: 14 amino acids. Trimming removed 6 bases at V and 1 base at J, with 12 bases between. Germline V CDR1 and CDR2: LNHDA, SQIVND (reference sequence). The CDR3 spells CASSLLRSNTEAFF. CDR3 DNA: TGTGCCAGTAGCTTACTTCGGTCGAACACTGAAGCTTTCTTT.

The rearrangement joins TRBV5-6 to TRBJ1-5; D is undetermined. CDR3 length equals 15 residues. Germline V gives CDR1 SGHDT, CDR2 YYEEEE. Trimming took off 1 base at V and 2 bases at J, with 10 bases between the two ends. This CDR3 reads CASSLNRRRNQPQHF. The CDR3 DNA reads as TGTGCCAGCAGCTTGAACCGAAGGCGCAATCAGCCCCAGCATTTT.

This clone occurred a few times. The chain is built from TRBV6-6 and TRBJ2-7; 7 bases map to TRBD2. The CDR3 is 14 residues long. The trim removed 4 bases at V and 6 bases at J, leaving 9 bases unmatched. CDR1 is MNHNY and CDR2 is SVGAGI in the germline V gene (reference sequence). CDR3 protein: CASSSGGSEREQYF. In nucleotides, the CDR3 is TGTGCCAGCAGTTCTGGCGGGAGTGAGCGCGAGCAGTACTTC.

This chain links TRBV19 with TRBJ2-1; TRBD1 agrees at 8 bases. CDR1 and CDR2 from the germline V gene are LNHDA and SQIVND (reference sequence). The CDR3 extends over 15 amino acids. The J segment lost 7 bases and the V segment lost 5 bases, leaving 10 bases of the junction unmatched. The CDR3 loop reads CASSASDRAGNEQFF. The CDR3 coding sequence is TGTGCCAGTAGTGCCTCGGACAGGGCGGGTAATGAGCAGTTCTTC. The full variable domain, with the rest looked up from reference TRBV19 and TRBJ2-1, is DGGITQSPKYLFRKEGQNVTLSCEQNLNHDAMYWYRQDPGQGLRLIYYSQIVNDFQKGDIAEGYSVSREKKESFPLTVTSAQKNPTAFYLCASSASDRAGNEQFFGPGTRLTVL.

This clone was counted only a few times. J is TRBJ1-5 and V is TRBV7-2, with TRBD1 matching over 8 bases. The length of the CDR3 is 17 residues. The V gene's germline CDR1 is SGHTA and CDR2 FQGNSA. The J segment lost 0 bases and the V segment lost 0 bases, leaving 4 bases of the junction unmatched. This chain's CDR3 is CASSLASGGLSNQPQHF. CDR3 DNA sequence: TGTGCCAGCAGCTTAGCTTCAGGGGGCCTTAGCAATCAGCCCCAGCATTTT. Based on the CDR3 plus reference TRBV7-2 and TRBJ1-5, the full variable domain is GAGVSQSPSNKVTEKGKDVELRCDPISGHTALYWYRQSLGQGLEFLIYFQGNSAPDKSGLPSDRFSAERTGGSVSTLTIQRTQQEDSAVYLCASSLASGGLSNQPQHFGDGTRLSIL.